This TCR beta chain comes out of a study of cytomegalovirus exposure and HLA in healthy donors. Whole-study findings and limits: A later analysis revealed that TCR association rates differed between HLA loci, peaking at DRB1 and bottoming out at HLA-C. Several of the most significant clusters were apparently associated with common viral pathogens in a later analysis.

About this clone itself: The antigen remains undetermined.

Amplification used 60 Vbeta primers and 13 Jbeta primers. The table came from immunoSEQ multiplex PCR; TCRdb's copy has only in-frame clones and leaves some out. This sample has roughly 180,000 clones, with 75% to 90% found just once. The sequenced sample consisted of PBMCs. The TCR originated in a young man in good health and CMV-seropositive.

The CDR3 nucleotides are TGTGCCAGCAGCCAAGCAAGCCAGGGGCACTATGGCTACACCTTC. This translates into CASSQASQGHYGYTF. V gene TRBV14 combines with J gene TRBJ1-2; a possible D gene is TRBD1 (6 bases). V lost 1 base and J 3 bases, leaving 12 bases between the germline ends. Per germline, CDR1 SGHDN and CDR2 FVKESK. CDR3 size: 15 residues.